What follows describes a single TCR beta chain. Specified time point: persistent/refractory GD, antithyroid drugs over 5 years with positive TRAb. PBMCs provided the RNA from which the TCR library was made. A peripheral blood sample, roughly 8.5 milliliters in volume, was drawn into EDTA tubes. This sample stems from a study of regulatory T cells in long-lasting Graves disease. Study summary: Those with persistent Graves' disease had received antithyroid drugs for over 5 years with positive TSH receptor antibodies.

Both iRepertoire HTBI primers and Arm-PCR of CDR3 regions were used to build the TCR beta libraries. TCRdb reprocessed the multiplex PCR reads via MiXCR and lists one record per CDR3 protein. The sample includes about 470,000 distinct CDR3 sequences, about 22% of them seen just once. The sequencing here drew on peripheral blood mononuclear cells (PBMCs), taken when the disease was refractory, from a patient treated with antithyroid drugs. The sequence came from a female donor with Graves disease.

The CDR3 nucleotides are TGTGCCAGCAGTTACCAGGATCAGCCCCAGCATTTT. The encoded protein is CASSYQDQPQHF. This sequence joins TRBV6-2 or TRBV6-3 and TRBJ1-5; D is uncertain. The length of the CDR3 is 12 residues. From germline, CDR1 is MNHEY and CDR2 SVGEGT. The V end was cut by 2 bases, the J end by 5 bases, with 4 bases between.